The 22 T cell receptor beta chains presented below share a single source sample, sequenced in a study of CD8+ T cells in alopecia areata. cDNA prepared by RNA extraction and subsequent reverse transcription served as the template for sequencing. Produced via immunoSEQ multiplex PCR; TCRdb's table is partial and in-frame only. The sample has about 190,000 clones; approximately 56% are singletons. The treatment was: oral pan-JAK inhibitor, 5-10 mg twice daily. Specimen: CD4+ T cells sorted from blood, collected at week 4, from a patient treated with tofacitinib. These receptors all come from a human donor with alopecia areata.

In nucleotides, the CDR3 is TGTGCCTGGAGTGTCGGAGGGCGGGGAACTGAAGCTTTCTTT. It encodes CAWSVGGRGTEAFF. J is TRBJ1-1 and V is TRBV30; no clear D gene. This CDR3 spans 14 amino acids. From germline, CDR1 is GTSNPN and CDR2 SVGIG (reference sequence). V was pared by 0 bases and J by 5 bases, with 13 bases between.

This chain links TRBV15 with TRBJ1-5, with 9 bases fitting TRBD1. CDR1 is LNHNV and CDR2 is YYDKDF in the germline V gene (reference sequence). V gave up 3 bases and J gave up 3 bases; unmatched junction bases: 12. This CDR3 has 18 amino acids. The CDR3 nucleotides are TGTGCCACCAGCAGGTCCCTGCCCCGGGACAGGGTCAATCAGCCCCAGCATTTT. It is translated as CATSRSLPRDRVNQPQHF.

V and J are TRBV29-1 and TRBJ2-1; 7 nucleotides align to TRBD1. Germline V CDR1 and CDR2: SQVTM, ANQGSEA. V trimming: 6 bases; J trimming: 0 bases; junction bases outside the gene matches: 2. The CDR3 consists of 13 residues. The CDR3 spells CSVDRSSYNEQFF. The CDR3 DNA follows: TGCAGCGTGGACAGGAGCTCCTACAATGAGCAGTTCTTC.

V and J are TRBV30 and TRBJ2-3; TRBD1 matches at 7 bases. The germline V gene has CDR1 GTSNPN and CDR2 SVGIG (reference sequence). The CDR3 contains 11 residues. The CDR3 sequence is CARTGADTQYF. Here the CDR3 DNA reads TGTGCTCGGACAGGCGCAGATACGCAGTATTTT. The entire variable domain, with the rest obtained from reference TRBV30 and TRBJ2-3, is as follows: SQTIHQWPATLVQPVGSPLSLECTVEGTSNPNLYWYRQAAGRGLQLLFYSVGIGQISSEVPQNLSASRPQDRQFILSSKKLLLSDSGFYLCARTGADTQYFGPGTRLTVL.

The chain joins TRBV29-1 to TRBJ1-4; possibly TRBD1 for D (5 bases). The CDR3 length is 15 residues. Germline lookup yields CDR1 SQVTM and CDR2 ANQGSEA. Trimming left V 4 bases short and J 3 bases short, with 15 bases between. The CDR3 nucleotides read TGCAGCGTTGGGGGCAGGTCTGGCGCTAATGAAAAACTGTTTTTT. Its translation: CSVGGRSGANEKLFF.

This clone was seen more than once but under ten times. This sequence joins TRBV5-1 and TRBJ2-7; TRBD2 aligns across 11 bases. Trimming took 2 bases from V and 7 from J; bases not matched to a gene: 5. From germline, CDR1 is SGHRS and CDR2 YFSETQ. This CDR3 comprises 14 residues. The CDR3 sequence is CASSFSGRAEEQYF. Here the CDR3 DNA reads TGCGCCAGCAGCTTTAGCGGGAGGGCCGAAGAGCAGTACTTC.

The rearrangement joins TRBV7-2 to TRBJ1-1; D may be TRBD1 (6 bases). Germline lookup yields CDR1 SGHTA and CDR2 FQGNSA. Trimming cost V 6 bases and J 5 bases, with 16 bases left between them. The CDR3 has 14 residues. The CDR3 region is CASRQSGVRTEAFF. DNA for the CDR3: TGTGCCAGCAGGCAATCAGGGGTGAGAACTGAAGCTTTCTTT.

The chain uses TRBV30 and TRBJ2-7; no definite D call. V was trimmed by 1 base and J by 4 bases, leaving 8 bases between them. The CDR3 is made up of 12 amino acids. Germline CDR1 is GTSNPN and CDR2 is SVGIG (reference sequence). The CDR3 DNA reads as TGTGCCTGGAGTGATTTAGGATACGAGCAGTACTTC. It is translated as CAWSDLGYEQYF.

This clone was recorded a few times. J is TRBJ1-5 and V is TRBV29-1; weak D call: TRBD1 (5 bases). The ends were cut back, 4 bases at V and 3 bases at J, with 7 bases in the middle. This CDR3 contains 12 residues. In germline, CDR1 is SQVTM, CDR2 ANQGSEA. The CDR3 is CSVGTPNQPQHF. The DNA of the CDR3 is TGCAGCGTTGGGACACCCAATCAGCCCCAGCATTTT.

This chain links TRBV29-1 with TRBJ2-3; the D gene is possibly TRBD1 (6 bases). This CDR3 is 12 amino acids long. Germline CDR1 reads SQVTM; CDR2 reads ANQGSEA. V shed 7 bases and J shed 2 bases, with 10 bases lying between them. This CDR3 reads CSAGVLTDTQYF. CDR3 sequence (DNA): TGCAGCGCAGGGGTCCTCACAGATACGCAGTATTTT.

This clone has just a few counts. The rearrangement links TRBV7-6 to TRBJ2-6; D gene unclear. From germline, CDR1 is SGHVS and CDR2 FNYEAQ. The CDR3 totals 14 residues. The V and J ends lost 5 bases and 1 base respectively, with 6 bases between them. The CDR3, as DNA: TGTGCCAGCAGCCATCCTTCTGGGGCCAACGTCCTGACTTTC. Its translation: CASSHPSGANVLTF.

The chain uses TRBV29-1 and TRBJ2-1; D is unresolved. Trimming removed 1 base from V and 7 bases from J, with 5 bases in between. The CDR3 sequence is 11 residues long. CDR1 and CDR2 from the germline V gene are SQVTM and ANQGSEA. CDR3 protein: CSVEGGNEQFF. The CDR3, as DNA: TGCAGCGTTGAAGGTGGGAATGAGCAGTTCTTC.

The chain links TRBV21-1 to TRBJ1-2. TRBV21-1 is deemed a pseudogene. The CDR3 spans 14 residues. Here the CDR3 reads CASSYHSDNYGYTF. The DNA for the CDR3 is TGTGCCAGCAGCTACCACTCGGATAACTATGGCTACACCTTC.

This clone came up a few times. The chain recombines TRBV6-1 with TRBJ1-2; D is unclear. Deletions cut 4 bases from V and 4 bases from J, with 10 bases between. The CDR3 sequence is 13 residues long. Germline-derived CDR1 and CDR2 are MNHNS and SASEGT. CDR3 sequence reads: CASSGIMVYGYTF. As DNA, the CDR3 is TGTGCCAGCAGTGGCATCATGGTCTATGGCTACACCTTC.

This clone has a handful of counts. The chain employs TRBV7-2 and TRBJ1-1, with D tentatively TRBD1 (5 bases). There are 13 residues in the CDR3. Trimming removed 2 bases from V and 4 bases from J, with 8 bases in between. Looked up from germline, CDR1 is SGHTA and CDR2 is FQGNSA. The CDR3 spells CASSLSGGTEAFF. The CDR3 DNA reads TGTGCCAGCAGCTTATCGGGGGGCACTGAAGCTTTCTTT.

The chain combines TRBV27 with TRBJ2-4; D might be TRBD2 (5 bases). The CDR3 is 17 residues long. CDR1 and CDR2 (germline): MNHEY, SMNVEV (reference sequence). Trimming removed 0 bases from V and 3 bases from J, with 15 bases in between. DNA for the CDR3: TGTGCCAGCAGTTTATCCGTGGGAGCCAACATCAAAAACATTCAGTACTTC. This encodes CASSLSVGANIKNIQYF.

As to this clone: One end of the junction fails to match germline, which may point to a read error. The chain carries TRBV6-1 and TRBJ1-5; 9 nucleotides match TRBD1. Germline V lookup: CDR1 MNHNS, CDR2 SASEGT. The CDR3 length is 14 residues. The CDR3 bases are TGTACCAGCAGTCGGGACAGGGACGACCAGCCCCAGCATTTT. Translation gives CTSSRDRDDQPQHF.

CDR3 DNA: TGTGCCAGCCAACGCAGCCGCACAGATACGCAGTATTTT. Protein sequence: CASQRSRTDTQYF. This chain connects TRBV6-5 to TRBJ2-3; D call uncertain. With 8 bases removed from V and 1 base from J, the gap between germline ends came to 10 bases. CDR1 MNHEY and CDR2 SVGAGI come from the germline V gene. CDR3 length equals 13 residues.

The chain joins TRBV7-6 to TRBJ2-3; D gene ambiguous. In germline, CDR1 is SGHVS, CDR2 FNYEAQ. Trimming stripped 3 bases from V and 2 bases from J, with 6 bases between. This CDR3 has 13 residues. The CDR3 region is CASSFATTDTQYF. The CDR3 DNA sequence: TGTGCCAGCAGCTTTGCTACCACAGATACGCAGTATTTT.

Of note for this clone: Other DNA sequences in the same sample also yield this CDR3. The CDR3 DNA sequence: TGTGCCAGCAGCGTAGGTGGCAGCAATCAGCCCCAGCATTTT. Translated: CASSVGGSNQPQHF. The chain carries TRBV9 and TRBJ1-5; D uncertain. The CDR3 has 14 amino acids. V dropped 0 bases and J dropped 1 base, with 5 bases sitting between them. Germline V CDR1 and CDR2: SGDLS, YYNGEE.

Details on this clone: The sample holds other DNA sequences that translate to the same CDR3. V is TRBV29-1 and J is TRBJ1-4, with D unclear. Between the trimmed V and J ends, which lost 8 bases and 4 bases, there was a span of 17 bases. Germline V gene data show CDR1 as SQVTM and CDR2 as ANQGSEA. The CDR3 consists of 14 residues. The CDR3 DNA reads as TGCAGCACGACTGGAGAGGGAAGTAATGAAAAACTGTTTTTT. Residues: CSTTGEGSNEKLFF.

The V gene is TRBV4-3, the J gene TRBJ2-7, with 8 bases that match TRBD2. This CDR3 comprises 15 residues. CDR1 is LGHNA and CDR2 is YSLEER in the germline V gene. Trimming cost V 4 bases and J 2 bases; bases outside gene matches: 7. The DNA of the CDR3 is TGCGCCAGCAGCCTAACCGCGCGGGAGGCCTACGAGCAGTACTTC. Its protein is CASSLTAREAYEQYF.